The clone carrying this T cell receptor beta chain was counted ten times or more. Patients chosen for sequencing had shown CD8+CD57+ cell expansion by flow cytometry. Germline CDR1 MDHEN, CDR2 SYDVKM. This CDR3 comprises 15 residues. V was clipped by 2 bases and J by 0 bases; unmatched bases: 2. CDR3 and TCR beta VDJ profiling relied on genomic DNA as the template. From the reads, TCRdb called clonotypes with MiXCR, one entry per CDR3 protein. The sample lists approximately 59,000 distinct CDR3 sequences, around 57% seen once, with around 15% in the top ten. These data are taken from a study of CD8+CD57+ T cells in acquired aplastic anemia. Study information: The sorted CD4+ and CD8+ cells yielded an average about 3.3 ug of DNA.

The gene calls are TRBV28 and TRBJ1-2, with 8 nucleotides matching TRBD1. The receptor comes from a human donor with aplastic anemia. The sequenced material came from sorted CD4+, CD8+, or CD8+CD57+ T cells (not recorded which) from PBMCs. CDR3 coding DNA: TGTGCCAGCAGTTTACTACAGGGGGCTAACTATGGCTACACCTTC. It encodes CASSLLQGANYGYTF.